Listed below are T cell receptor beta chains from one sample, sequenced in a study of shared clonotypes between healthy human individuals. Generated by immunoSEQ multiplex PCR, the TCRdb table keeps only in-frame clones and is missing some. The table records 2 million to 3 million clones, over 85% of them present only once. The sample consisted of naive CD4+ T cells from PBMCs. The receptors come from a man aged 18 to 35 in good health. Some clones in this sample may be carry-over from other donors' samples. The CDR3 runs from the conserved cysteine through the conserved F or W. The D gene is left open where the match is weak. Clone sizes are given selectively: once, few, many, or a class where the clone is expanded.

j_call d_call clone_size v_call cdr3_aa cdr3_nt
TRBJ2-7 . . TRBV5-1 CASSLAAGSYEQYF TGCGCCAGCAGCTTGGCGGCAGGATCCTACGAGCAGTACTTC
TRBJ1-1 . . TRBV28 CASSSGGLNTEAFF TGTGCCAGCAGTTCGGGGGGGCTGAACACTGAAGCTTTCTTT
TRBJ1-1 TRBD1 . TRBV19 CASIQRGLLNTEAFF TGTGCCAGTATCCAAAGGGGGCTACTGAACACTGAAGCTTTCTTT
TRBJ2-7 TRBD1 . TRBV11-2 CASSSLHRGQEEQYF TGTGCCAGCAGCTCCCTGCACAGGGGACAGGAGGAGCAGTACTTC
TRBJ2-7 . . TRBV5-1 CASSLASGIDYEQYF TGCGCCAGCAGCTTGGCGTCAGGGATCGACTACGAGCAGTACTTC
TRBJ1-5 . . TRBV6-6 CASSQGTITQPQHF TGTGCCAGCAGTCAAGGGACAATAACCCAGCCCCAGCATTTT
TRBJ2-5 . . TRBV5-1 CASSVRIEETQYF TGCGCCAGCAGCGTCAGGATAGAAGAGACCCAGTACTTC
TRBJ1-1 TRBD1 . TRBV27 CASRRWGQGETEAFF TGTGCCAGCAGACGCTGGGGACAGGGTGAAACTGAAGCTTTCTTT
TRBJ2-4 TRBD2 . TRBV28 CATSSSASGTKNIQYF TGTGCCACCTCCTCCTCGGCTAGCGGGACCAAAAACATTCAGTACTTC
TRBJ2-6 . . TRBV6-5 CASSWDIRSGANVLTF TGTGCCAGCAGTTGGGACATTCGCTCTGGGGCCAACGTCCTGACTTTC
TRBJ2-5 TRBD1 . TRBV6-5 CASSARTGGGKEQYF TGTGCCAGCAGTGCCCGGACAGGGGGTGGGAAGGAGCAGTACTTC
TRBJ2-1 . . TRBV7-6 CASAIQGHHYNEQFF TGTGCCAGCGCCATCCAGGGCCACCACTACAATGAGCAGTTCTTC
TRBJ1-3 TRBD1 . TRBV29-1 CSVSGQGEGNTIYF TGCAGCGTTTCAGGACAGGGGGAAGGAAACACCATATATTTT
TRBJ2-7 . . TRBV7-3 CASSRMGGYEQYF TGTGCCAGCAGCCGGATGGGGGGCTACGAGCAGTACTTC
TRBJ2-3 TRBD1 . TRBV11-1 CASSLGDSPSLFTDTQYF TGTGCCAGCAGCTTAGGGGACAGCCCCTCTCTCTTCACAGATACGCAGTATTTT
TRBJ2-7 . . TRBV7-9 CASSLAPQGGEQYF TGTGCCAGCAGCTTAGCGCCACAGGGTGGCGAGCAGTACTTC
TRBJ2-3 . . TRBV9 CASNDGGVNTDTQYF TGTGCCAGCAACGATGGGGGCGTGAACACAGATACGCAGTATTTT
TRBJ2-1 TRBD2 . TRBV5-1 CASSTWRAGGENEQFF TGCGCCAGCAGCACGTGGAGAGCGGGAGGCGAGAATGAGCAGTTCTTC
TRBJ2-3 . . TRBV7-2 CASSLVLETYGTTDTQYF TGTGCCAGCAGCTTAGTTCTGGAGACGTATGGAACAACAGATACGCAGTATTTT
TRBJ2-7 . . TRBV10-3 CAIRSTQAHEQYF TGTGCCATCAGGTCGACCCAAGCCCACGAGCAGTACTTC
TRBJ2-1 . . TRBV11-2 CASSLGSSREAEQFF TGTGCCAGCAGCTTGGGATCTTCGAGGGAAGCTGAGCAGTTCTTC
TRBJ1-2 . . TRBV30 CAWSVLGYGYTF TGTGCCTGGAGTGTACTTGGGTATGGCTACACCTTC
TRBJ2-7 . . TRBV14 CASSPPMGKSRYEQYF TGTGCCAGCAGCCCCCCCATGGGGAAGAGTCGCTACGAGCAGTACTTC
TRBJ2-3 . . TRBV5-1 CASSLGGTTPTDTQYF TGCGCCAGCAGCTTGGGCGGGACGACGCCTACAGATACGCAGTATTTT
TRBJ2-7 . once TRBV29-1 CSVRGHQYTYEQYF TGCAGCGTCCGGGGACACCAATATACCTACGAGCAGTACTTC
TRBJ1-2 . . TRBV7-9 CASSLPGVSGGYTF TGTGCCAGCAGCCTCCCTGGGGTGAGCGGGGGCTACACCTTC
TRBJ2-7 TRBD1 . TRBV6-5 CASSYRDRGTYEQYF TGTGCCAGCAGTTACCGGGACAGGGGCACCTACGAGCAGTACTTC
TRBJ1-5 . . TRBV30 CAWSDNYNQPQHF TGTGCCTGGAGTGACAACTACAATCAGCCCCAGCATTTT
TRBJ1-3 TRBD1 . TRBV29-1 CSVEGIAGGSGNTIYF TGCAGCGTTGAGGGTATCGCAGGGGGCTCTGGAAACACCATATATTTT
TRBJ1-1 TRBD1 . TRBV7-8 CASSDYTGGTEAFF TGTGCCAGCAGCGATTACACAGGGGGCACTGAAGCTTTCTTT
TRBJ1-2 . . TRBV4-1 CASSSSDKSNYGYTF TGCGCCAGCAGCTCCTCGGACAAGTCTAACTATGGCTACACCTTC